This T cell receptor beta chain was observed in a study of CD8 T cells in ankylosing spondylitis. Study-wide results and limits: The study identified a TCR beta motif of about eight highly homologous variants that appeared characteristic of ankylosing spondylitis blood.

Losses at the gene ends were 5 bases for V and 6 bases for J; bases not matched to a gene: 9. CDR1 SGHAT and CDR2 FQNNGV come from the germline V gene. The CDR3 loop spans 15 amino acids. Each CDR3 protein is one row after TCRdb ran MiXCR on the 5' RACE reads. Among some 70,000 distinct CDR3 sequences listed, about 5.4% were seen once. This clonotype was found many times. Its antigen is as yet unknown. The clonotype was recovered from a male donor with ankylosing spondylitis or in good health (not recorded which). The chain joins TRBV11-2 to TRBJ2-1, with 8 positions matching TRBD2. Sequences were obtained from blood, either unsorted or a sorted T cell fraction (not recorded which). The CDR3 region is CASSPRAGGRNEQFF. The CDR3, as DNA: TGTGCCAGCAGCCCGCGCGCGGGGGGACGCAATGAGCAGTTCTTC.